Following are 19 T cell receptor beta chains from one sample sequenced in a study of T cell responses to AZD1222 COVID-19 vaccine. Using immunoSEQ multiplex PCR, the repertoire was profiled, and TCRdb retains in-frame clones only, with some absent. The sample holds approximately 85,000 clones; 65% to 90% are singletons and the top ten take 5.5% to 7%. The sample in question was peripheral blood, obtained on day 0 of AZD1222 vaccination. These receptors originate from an adult in good health.

The chain carries TRBV19 and TRBJ1-1; D is uncertain. The CDR3 covers 13 residues. V was trimmed by 7 bases and J by 7 bases, leaving 16 bases between them. CDR1 LNHDA and CDR2 SQIVND come from the germline V gene (reference sequence). CDR3 coding DNA: TGTGCCAGTACAAATCGGGGTATTGGTGAAGCTTTCTTT. The encoded protein is CASTNRGIGEAFF.

V gene TRBV4-1 combines with J gene TRBJ1-6, with TRBD1 as a possible D gene (5 bases). The germline gives CDR1 MGHRA, CDR2 YSYEKL. The CDR3 sequence is 18 residues long. The germline V and J ends were trimmed by 3 bases and 5 bases, with 20 bases remaining between them. This CDR3 is CASSHPLRGAKDNSPLHF. In DNA, the CDR3 is TGCGCCAGCAGCCATCCCCTCCGAGGGGCGAAGGATAATTCACCCCTCCACTTT.

The rearrangement links TRBV30 to TRBJ2-2; 8 bases align to TRBD2. The germline gives CDR1 GTSNPN, CDR2 SVGIG (reference sequence). Trimming cost V 2 bases and J 3 bases; bases outside gene matches: 2. The CDR3 has 14 residues. CDR3 in amino acids: CAWSNGRDTGELFF. The DNA for the CDR3 is TGTGCCTGGAGTAACGGGAGGGACACCGGGGAGCTGTTTTTT.

The rearrangement joins TRBV27 to TRBJ1-4; TRBD1 matches 8 bases. This CDR3 has 14 amino acids. From germline, CDR1 is MNHEY and CDR2 SMNVEV (reference sequence). Germline trimming cut 4 bases from V and 7 bases from J; bases unmatched to any gene: 5. Written as DNA, the CDR3 is TGTGCCAGCAGTTCGGACAGGGACGGTGAAAAACTGTTTTTT. It specifies CASSSDRDGEKLFF.

Written as DNA, the CDR3 is TGTGCCAGTAGTATCATAGCGGGAGTGGTCAATGAGCAGTTCTTC. Protein sequence: CASSIIAGVVNEQFF. The chain is built from TRBV19 and TRBJ2-1, with 9 bases matching TRBD2. CDR1 and CDR2 (germline): LNHDA, SQIVND (reference sequence). CDR3 size: 15 residues. V dropped 3 bases and J dropped 6; count of bases not matched to a gene: 6.

This clone has only a few counts. The CDR3, as DNA: TGTGCCAGCAGCCCAGGAACAGGACAGGGGGAATCCGGGGAGCTGTTTTTT. Its translation: CASSPGTGQGESGELFF. The V call is TRBV11-3, the J call TRBJ2-2, with 10 bases matching TRBD1. There are 17 residues in the CDR3. Looked up from germline, CDR1 is SGHNT and CDR2 is YENEEA. Unmatched junction bases numbered 12, after V lost 5 bases and J lost 6 bases.

The chain carries TRBV18 and TRBJ1-5, with D hard to call. Germline lookup yields CDR1 KGHSH and CDR2 LQKENI. The CDR3 extends over 13 amino acids. V dropped 4 bases and J dropped 0 bases, with 4 bases sitting between them. The CDR3 spells CASSLASNQPQHF. CDR3 nucleotides: TGTGCCAGCTCACTAGCTAGCAATCAGCCCCAGCATTTT.

V gene TRBV25-1 combines with J gene TRBJ2-3; TRBD2 matches 9 bases. Germline V gene data show CDR1 as MGHDK and CDR2 as SYGVNS. CDR3 length: 16 amino acids. With V trimmed by 1 base and J by 6 bases, 8 bases remained unmatched. The DNA of the CDR3 is TGTGCCAGCAGTGAATTTGGCGGGGGGGCCGGTGATACGCAGTATTTT. This codes for CASSEFGGGAGDTQYF. The full variable domain, with the rest looked up from reference TRBV25-1 and TRBJ2-3, is EADIYQTPRYLVIGTGKKITLECSQTMGHDKMYWYQQDPGMELHLIHYSYGVNSTEKGDLSSESTVSRIRTEHFPLTLESARPSHTSQYLCASSEFGGGAGDTQYFGPGTRLTVL.

This chain connects TRBV10-3 to TRBJ1-5; D is uncertain. Germline CDR1 reads ENHRY; CDR2 reads SYGVKD. This CDR3 region has 13 residues. The V and J ends lost 3 bases and 5 bases respectively, with 8 bases between them. CDR3 coding DNA: TGTGCCATCAGTGATGGCAGTTATCAGCCCCAGCATTTT. Translating gives CAISDGSYQPQHF.

This chain connects TRBV25-1 to TRBJ1-3; D unresolved. The V gene's germline CDR1 is MGHDK and CDR2 SYGVNS. This CDR3 has 11 amino acids. Trimming cost V 5 bases and J 7 bases, with 6 bases left between them. CDR3 sequence (DNA): TGTGCCAGCAGTTTCGGGAACACCATATATTTT. Translation: CASSFGNTIYF.

The chain carries TRBV6-2 or TRBV6-3 and TRBJ2-4; 12 bases fit TRBD2. This CDR3 contains 17 residues. J lost 6 bases, V lost 5 bases, and 11 bases had no gene match. Per germline, CDR1 MNHEY and CDR2 SVGEGT. CDR3 bases: TGTGCCAGCAGTACCCCCCTAGCGGGAGGGCGGGGAAACATTCAGTACTTC. The encoded protein is CASSTPLAGGRGNIQYF.

V gene TRBV27 combines with J gene TRBJ1-3; D is unclear. The germline CDR1 and CDR2 sequences are MNHEY and SMNVEV (reference sequence). The CDR3 covers 14 residues. Trimming removed 3 bases at V and 2 bases at J, with 8 bases between. The CDR3 sequence is CASSFYGPGNTIYF. The CDR3 DNA reads as TGTGCCAGCAGTTTTTACGGGCCTGGAAACACCATATATTTT.

The V gene is TRBV7-9, the J gene TRBJ1-1, with a possible D match to TRBD1 (6 bases). The CDR3 extends over 12 amino acids. V lost 5 bases, J lost 8 bases, and 12 bases lay in between. Germline loops: CDR1 SEHNR, CDR2 FQNEAQ (reference sequence). CDR3 nucleotide sequence: TGTGCCAGCAGCACGGGACACAGGGAAGCTTTCTTT. This translates into CASSTGHREAFF.

This chain links TRBV19 with TRBJ2-2; 10 nucleotides agree with TRBD2. Germline lookup yields CDR1 LNHDA and CDR2 SQIVND (reference sequence). CDR3 size: 15 residues. Trimming at V came to 5 bases and at J to 6 bases, leaving 6 bases not matched to a gene. The CDR3 coding sequence is TGTGCCAGTAGTCCGAGCGGGAGGGCCTCCGGGGAGCTGTTTTTT. It is translated as CASSPSGRASGELFF.

This clone was counted once. The V call is TRBV6-5, the J call TRBJ1-6; tentative D call: TRBD1 (6 bases). The CDR3 runs 13 residues. Looked up from germline, CDR1 is MNHEY and CDR2 is SVGAGI. V was clipped by 11 bases and J by 6 bases, with 14 bases between them. The CDR3 DNA is TGTGCCGTCGGACAGTCTACTAATTCACCCCTCCACTTT. Protein: CAVGQSTNSPLHF.

This chain connects TRBV5-4 to TRBJ1-2, with 8 positions matching TRBD1. This CDR3 has 15 residues. Trimming at V came to 3 bases and at J to 0 bases, leaving 4 bases not matched to a gene. The germline V gene encodes CDR1 SGHNT and CDR2 YYREEE (reference sequence). CDR3 loop: CASSSGQAANYGYTF. CDR3 nucleotide sequence: TGTGCCAGCAGCTCGGGACAGGCAGCTAACTATGGCTACACCTTC.

CDR3 sequence: CASSHLGVGERFNEQYF. CDR3 DNA sequence: TGCGCCAGCAGCCACCTAGGCGTCGGGGAACGGTTCAACGAGCAGTACTTC. J is TRBJ2-7 and V is TRBV4-1; D is possibly TRBD2 (5 bases). This CDR3 has 17 residues. Germline V gene lookup returns CDR1 MGHRA and CDR2 YSYEKL. The V gene lost 3 bases and the J gene lost 5 bases, with 23 bases spanning the gap.

The chain uses TRBV5-1 and TRBJ2-3, with D perhaps TRBD2 (5 bases). The CDR3 covers 15 residues. Trimming cost V 0 bases and J 2 bases, with 10 bases left between them. Looked up from germline, CDR1 is SGHRS and CDR2 is YFSETQ. The CDR3 region has the DNA TGCGCCAGCAGCTTGGTGGCGGGTAACACAGATACGCAGTATTTT. Translation: CASSLVAGNTDTQYF. The variable domain in full, completed from reference TRBV5-1 and TRBJ2-3, reads KAGVTQTPRYLIKTRGQQVTLSCSPISGHRSVSWYQQTPGQGLQFLFEYFSETQRNKGNFPGRFSGRQFSNSRSEMNVSTLELGDSALYLCASSLVAGNTDTQYFGPGTRLTVL.

The CDR3 region is CASSQTRLDSGANVLTF. The CDR3 bases are TGTGCCAGCAGCCAAACCAGGCTAGACTCTGGGGCCAACGTCCTGACTTTC. The rearrangement links TRBV3-1 (or the pseudogene TRBV3-2) to TRBJ2-6; D unresolved. V gave up 2 bases and J gave up 0 bases, with 11 bases separating them. Germline assignment: CDR1 LGHDT and CDR2 YNNKEL (reference sequence). This CDR3 contains 17 residues.